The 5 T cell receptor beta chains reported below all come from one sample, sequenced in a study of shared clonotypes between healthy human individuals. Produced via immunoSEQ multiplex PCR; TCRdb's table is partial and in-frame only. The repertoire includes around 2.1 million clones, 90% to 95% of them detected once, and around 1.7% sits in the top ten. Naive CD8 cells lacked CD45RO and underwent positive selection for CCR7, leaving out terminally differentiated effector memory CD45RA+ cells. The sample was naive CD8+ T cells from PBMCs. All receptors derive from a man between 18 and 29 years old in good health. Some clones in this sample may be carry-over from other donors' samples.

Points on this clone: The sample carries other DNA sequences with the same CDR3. DNA for the CDR3: TGTGCCAGCAGTTTTGGGGTGGGGAACACCGGGGAGCTGTTTTTT. This encodes CASSFGVGNTGELFF. V gene TRBV27 combines with J gene TRBJ2-2; D call uncertain. CDR1 MNHEY and CDR2 SMNVEV come from the germline V gene (reference sequence). V shed 3 bases and J shed 1 base, with 9 bases lying between them. The CDR3 extends over 15 amino acids.

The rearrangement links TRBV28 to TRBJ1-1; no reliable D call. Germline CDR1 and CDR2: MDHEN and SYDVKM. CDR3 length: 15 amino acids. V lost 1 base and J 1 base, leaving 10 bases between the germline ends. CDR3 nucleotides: TGTGCCAGCAGTTTATTGCGGAAGGGGAACACTGAAGCTTTCTTT. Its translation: CASSLLRKGNTEAFF.

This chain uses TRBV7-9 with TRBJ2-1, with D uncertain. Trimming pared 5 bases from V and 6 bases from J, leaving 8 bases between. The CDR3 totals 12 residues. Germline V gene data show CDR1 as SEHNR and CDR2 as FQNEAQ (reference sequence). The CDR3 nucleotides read TGTGCCAGCAGCCCGAAAGGCAATGAGCAGTTCTTC. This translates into CASSPKGNEQFF.

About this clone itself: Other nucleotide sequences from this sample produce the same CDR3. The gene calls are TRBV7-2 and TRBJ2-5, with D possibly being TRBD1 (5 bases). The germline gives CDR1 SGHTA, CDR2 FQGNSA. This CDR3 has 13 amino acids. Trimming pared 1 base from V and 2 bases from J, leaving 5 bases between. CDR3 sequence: CASSLDRQETQYF. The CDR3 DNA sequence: TGTGCCAGCAGCTTAGACAGGCAAGAGACCCAGTACTTC.

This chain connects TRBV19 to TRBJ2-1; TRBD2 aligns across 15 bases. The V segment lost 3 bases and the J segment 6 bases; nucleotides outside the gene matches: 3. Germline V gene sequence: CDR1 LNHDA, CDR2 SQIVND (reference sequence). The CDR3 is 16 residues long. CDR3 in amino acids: CASSITGLAGGNEQFF. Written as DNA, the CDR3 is TGTGCCAGTAGTATTACGGGACTAGCGGGAGGCAATGAGCAGTTCTTC.